Below are 18 T cell receptor beta chains sequenced from a single sample in a study of T cell changes during pregnancy in multiple sclerosis (dated by TCRdb to about 2019). Libraries were made using the immunoSEQ multiplex PCR assay. Entries here come from immuneACCESS through TCRdb and include only in-frame sequences with V and J called. Some clones fail to appear in such tables; in the studies checked, an unresolved V gene covers under half of the shortfall, and the cause of the remainder is unknown. This sample lists 40,000 to 60,000 clones; 90% were detected once. The ten top clones hold 1.3% to 1.5% of the sample. The specimen comprised peripheral blood, sampled in the first trimester of pregnancy. Source of these receptors: a female donor in good health, enrolled as a control in a pregnancy study.

This clone came up once. Here the CDR3 DNA reads TGCGCCAGCAGTGAGGGGGAGGGCTTCTACGAGCAGTACTTC. Its translation: CASSEGEGFYEQYF. The chain is built from TRBV10-1 and TRBJ2-7; 7 nucleotides align to TRBD2. The CDR3 has 14 amino acids. The ends lost 2 bases at V and 3 bases at J; junction bases unmatched: 4. Germline V lookup: CDR1 WNHNN, CDR2 SYGVQD (reference sequence).

This chain joins TRBV5-1 and TRBJ2-1; no definite D call. Trimming pared 4 bases from V and 3 bases from J, leaving 17 bases between. This CDR3 region has 16 residues. Germline-derived CDR1 and CDR2 are SGHRS and YFSETQ. CDR3 nucleotides: TGCGCCAGCAGCCCCTCGTCCTTGCGGCGCTACAATGAGCAGTTCTTC. Protein sequence: CASSPSSLRRYNEQFF.

J is TRBJ1-4 and V is TRBV4-3, with 8 bases lining up with TRBD1. CDR3 length equals 17 residues. Germline CDR1 LGHNA, CDR2 YSLEER. The trim removed 0 bases at V and 12 bases at J, leaving 15 bases unmatched. In DNA, the CDR3 is TGCGCCAGCAGCCAAGAACCTCCAGGGGGCAGGGGACAAGAACTGTTTTTT. Translated: CASSQEPPGGRGQELFF.

The genes are TRBV28 and TRBJ2-1; TRBD2 aligns across 14 bases. Germline values: CDR1 MDHEN, CDR2 SYDVKM. This CDR3 has 17 residues. V lost 7 bases to trimming and J lost 6 bases; unmatched junction nucleotides: 11. CDR3 residues: CASTSPSGTSGSNEQFF. Here the CDR3 DNA reads TGTGCCAGCACTAGCCCTAGTGGGACTAGCGGGAGCAATGAGCAGTTCTTC.

The rearrangement joins TRBV6-5 to TRBJ1-4, with D perhaps TRBD1 (5 bases). The CDR3 covers 15 residues. Germline CDR1 and CDR2: MNHEY and SVGAGI. V was pared by 6 bases and J by 2 bases, with 13 bases between. This CDR3 is CASRPTGGTNEKLFF. CDR3 DNA: TGTGCCAGCAGACCAACGGGGGGGACTAATGAAAAACTGTTTTTT.

This clone was recorded a few times. The chain is built from TRBV6-5 and TRBJ1-1, with a weak D call TRBD1 (6 bases). Germline values: CDR1 MNHEY, CDR2 SVGAGI. The ends were cut back, 0 bases at V and 2 bases at J, with 10 bases in the middle. This CDR3 region has 15 residues. CDR3 region: CASSYSSGHNTEAFF. CDR3 bases: TGTGCCAGCAGTTACTCGTCGGGACACAACACTGAAGCTTTCTTT.

As DNA, the CDR3 is TGTGCCAGCAGCAGAGGGTGGGGCGGGGAGCTGTTTTTT. It specifies CASSRGWGGELFF. The chain uses TRBV7-3 and TRBJ2-2, with D possibly TRBD2 on 5 matching bases. Germline V gene lookup returns CDR1 SGHTA and CDR2 FQGTGA. CDR3 length: 13 amino acids. The germline V and J ends were trimmed by 5 bases and 7 bases, with 11 bases remaining between them.

CDR3 loop: CASSSLDRGSSNQPQHF. CDR3 DNA: TGTGCCAGCAGCTCGCTGGACAGGGGCTCAAGCAATCAGCCCCAGCATTTT. The rearrangement links TRBV5-4 to TRBJ1-5, with 9 nucleotides matching TRBD1. Germline V CDR1 and CDR2: SGHNT, YYREEE (reference sequence). Losses at the gene ends were 3 bases for V and 1 base for J; bases not matched to a gene: 8. The CDR3 has 17 residues. Looking up the rest from reference TRBV5-4 and TRBJ1-5 gives the full variable domain: ETGVTQSPTHLIKTRGQQVTLRCSSQSGHNTVSWYQQALGQGPQFIFQYYREEENGRGNFPPRFSGLQFPNYSSELNVNALELDDSALYLCASSSLDRGSSNQPQHFGDGTRLSIL.

The J gene is TRBJ2-5, the V gene TRBV5-1; no reliable D call. The CDR3 loop spans 15 amino acids. Germline-derived CDR1 and CDR2 are SGHRS and YFSETQ. Trimming removed 1 base at V and 0 bases at J, with 10 bases between. CDR3 nucleotides: TGCGCCAGCAGCTTGCCCGATGCGTACCAAGAGACCCAGTACTTC. Protein product: CASSLPDAYQETQYF.

The CDR3 DNA reads as TGCGCCAGCAGCTTGGATGCAGCGGGGGGGCTTGAGACCCAGTACTTC. Translating it yields CASSLDAAGGLETQYF. This chain connects TRBV5-1 to TRBJ2-5; 10 bases align to TRBD2. The J segment lost 5 bases and the V segment lost 0 bases, leaving 7 bases of the junction unmatched. The CDR3 spans 16 residues. Germline CDR1 and CDR2: SGHRS and YFSETQ.

The chain uses TRBV19 and TRBJ1-5; D is possibly TRBD1 (5 bases). The CDR3 is 14 amino acids. The germline V gene encodes CDR1 LNHDA and CDR2 SQIVND (reference sequence). V lost 5 bases and J 4 bases, leaving 12 bases between the germline ends. The CDR3 coding sequence is TGTGCCAGTAGTCCCGACAGTGTGAATCAGCCCCAGCATTTT. Encoded protein: CASSPDSVNQPQHF.

V is TRBV28 and J is TRBJ2-1; tentatively, D is TRBD1 (6 bases). Trimming took 3 bases from V and 6 from J, leaving 9 bases between them. The CDR3 spans 13 residues. The germline gives CDR1 MDHEN, CDR2 SYDVKM. The CDR3 bases are TGTGCCAGCAGTTTTGGACAGAGCAATGAGCAGTTCTTC. Residues: CASSFGQSNEQFF.

In its sample, this clone was seen once. This chain uses TRBV15 with TRBJ2-1; the match to TRBD2 covers 13 bases. V lost 5 bases, J lost 5 bases, and 12 bases stayed unmatched. Germline lookup yields CDR1 LNHNV and CDR2 YYDKDF (reference sequence). The CDR3 is made up of 18 amino acids. The CDR3 loop is CATSLDRGLAGVDNEQFF. Written as DNA, the CDR3 is TGTGCCACCAGCCTTGACCGCGGACTAGCGGGAGTCGACAATGAGCAGTTCTTC. Full variable domain (remainder filled in from reference TRBV15 and TRBJ2-1): DAMVIQNPRYQVTQFGKPVTLSCSQTLNHNVMYWYQQKSSQAPKLLFHYYDKDFNNEADTPDNFQSRRPNTSFCFLDIRSPGLGDTAMYLCATSLDRGLAGVDNEQFFGPGTRLTVL.

Only one count was recorded for this clone. In DNA, the CDR3 is TGTGCCTGGAGTGTACTCGTCGGGACTATCTACAATGAGCAGTTCTTC. Protein sequence: CAWSVLVGTIYNEQFF. The chain carries TRBV30 and TRBJ2-1, with 7 bases matching TRBD2. Germline assignment: CDR1 GTSNPN and CDR2 SVGIG (reference sequence). With V trimmed by 0 bases and J by 3 bases, 8 bases remained unmatched. The CDR3 sequence is 16 residues long.

The V gene is TRBV9, the J gene TRBJ2-2; D might be TRBD2 (5 bases). The CDR3 has 15 residues. Trimming removed 0 bases at V and 3 bases at J, with 9 bases between. CDR1 is SGDLS and CDR2 is YYNGEE in the germline V gene. The CDR3 sequence is CASSVGGMDTGELFF. CDR3 coding DNA: TGTGCCAGCAGCGTAGGAGGGATGGACACCGGGGAGCTGTTTTTT.

To note about this clone: The sample has other DNA sequences that encode this CDR3 too. The chain recombines TRBV28 with TRBJ1-2, with TRBD1 as a possible D gene (5 bases). The CDR3 runs to 14 residues. V was trimmed by 3 bases and J by 4 bases, leaving 12 bases between them. In germline, CDR1 is MDHEN, CDR2 SYDVKM. CDR3 nucleotide sequence: TGTGCCAGCAGTTTGGCGGGGGGAGTCTATGGCTACACCTTC. This codes for CASSLAGGVYGYTF.

This clone was observed a single time. V and J are TRBV6-5 and TRBJ2-1; D is ambiguous. The length of the CDR3 is 14 residues. Germline assignment: CDR1 MNHEY and CDR2 SVGAGI. V dropped 0 bases and J dropped 13 bases, with 16 bases sitting between them. CDR3 DNA: TGTGCCAGCAGTTACTCTTCTCTCCCTCGGGTCCAGTTCTTC. Protein: CASSYSSLPRVQFF.

This chain uses TRBV5-4 with TRBJ2-3, with D maybe TRBD2 (5 bases). Germline CDR1 SGHNT, CDR2 YYREEE (reference sequence). V was cut by 4 bases and J by 4 bases, with 7 bases left in between. The length of the CDR3 is 12 residues. Here the CDR3 reads CASSREADTQYF. CDR3 nucleotides: TGTGCCAGCAGCCGGGAAGCAGATACGCAGTATTTT.